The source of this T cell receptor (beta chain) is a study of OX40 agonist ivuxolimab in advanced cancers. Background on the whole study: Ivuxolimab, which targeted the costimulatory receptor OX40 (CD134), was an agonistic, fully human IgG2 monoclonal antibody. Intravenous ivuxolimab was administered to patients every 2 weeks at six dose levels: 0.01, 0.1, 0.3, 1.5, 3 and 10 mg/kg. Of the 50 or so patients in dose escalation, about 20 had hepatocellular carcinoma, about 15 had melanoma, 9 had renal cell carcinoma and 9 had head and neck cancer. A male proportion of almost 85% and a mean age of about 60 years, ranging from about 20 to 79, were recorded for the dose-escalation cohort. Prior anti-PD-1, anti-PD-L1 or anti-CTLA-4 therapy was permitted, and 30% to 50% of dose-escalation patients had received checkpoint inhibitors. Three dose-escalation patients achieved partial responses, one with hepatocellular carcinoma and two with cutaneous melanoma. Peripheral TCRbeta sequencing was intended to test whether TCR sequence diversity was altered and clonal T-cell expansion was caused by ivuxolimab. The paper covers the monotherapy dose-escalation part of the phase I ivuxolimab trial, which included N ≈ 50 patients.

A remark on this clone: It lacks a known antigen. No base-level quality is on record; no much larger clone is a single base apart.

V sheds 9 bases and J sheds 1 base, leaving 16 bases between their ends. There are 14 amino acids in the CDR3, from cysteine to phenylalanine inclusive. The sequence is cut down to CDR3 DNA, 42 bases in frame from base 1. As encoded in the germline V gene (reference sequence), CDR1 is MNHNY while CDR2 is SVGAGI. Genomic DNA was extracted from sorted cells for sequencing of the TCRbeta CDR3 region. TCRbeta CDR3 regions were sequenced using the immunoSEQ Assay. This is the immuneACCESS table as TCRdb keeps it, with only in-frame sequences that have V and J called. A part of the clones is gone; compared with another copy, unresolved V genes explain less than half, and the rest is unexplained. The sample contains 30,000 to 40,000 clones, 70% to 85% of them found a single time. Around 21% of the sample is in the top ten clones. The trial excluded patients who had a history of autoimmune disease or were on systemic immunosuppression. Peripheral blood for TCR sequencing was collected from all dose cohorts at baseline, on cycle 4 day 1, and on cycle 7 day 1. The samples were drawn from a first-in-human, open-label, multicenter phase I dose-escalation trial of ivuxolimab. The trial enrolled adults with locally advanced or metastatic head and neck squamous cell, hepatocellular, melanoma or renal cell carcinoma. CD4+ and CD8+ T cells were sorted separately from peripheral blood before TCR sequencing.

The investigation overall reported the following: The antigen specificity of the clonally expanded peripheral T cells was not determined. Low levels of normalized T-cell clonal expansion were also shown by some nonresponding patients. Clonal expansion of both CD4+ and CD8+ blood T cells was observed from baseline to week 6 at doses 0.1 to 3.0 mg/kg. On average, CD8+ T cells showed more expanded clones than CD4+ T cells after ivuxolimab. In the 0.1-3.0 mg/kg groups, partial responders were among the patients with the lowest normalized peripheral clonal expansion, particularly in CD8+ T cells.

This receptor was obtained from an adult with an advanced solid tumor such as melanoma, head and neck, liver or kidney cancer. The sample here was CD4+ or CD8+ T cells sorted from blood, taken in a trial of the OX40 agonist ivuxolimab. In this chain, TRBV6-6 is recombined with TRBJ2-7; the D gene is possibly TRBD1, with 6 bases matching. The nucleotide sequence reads TGTGCCAGTACGAGGGTACAGGGTTCCTACGAGCAGTACTTC. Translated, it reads CASTRVQGSYEQYF.